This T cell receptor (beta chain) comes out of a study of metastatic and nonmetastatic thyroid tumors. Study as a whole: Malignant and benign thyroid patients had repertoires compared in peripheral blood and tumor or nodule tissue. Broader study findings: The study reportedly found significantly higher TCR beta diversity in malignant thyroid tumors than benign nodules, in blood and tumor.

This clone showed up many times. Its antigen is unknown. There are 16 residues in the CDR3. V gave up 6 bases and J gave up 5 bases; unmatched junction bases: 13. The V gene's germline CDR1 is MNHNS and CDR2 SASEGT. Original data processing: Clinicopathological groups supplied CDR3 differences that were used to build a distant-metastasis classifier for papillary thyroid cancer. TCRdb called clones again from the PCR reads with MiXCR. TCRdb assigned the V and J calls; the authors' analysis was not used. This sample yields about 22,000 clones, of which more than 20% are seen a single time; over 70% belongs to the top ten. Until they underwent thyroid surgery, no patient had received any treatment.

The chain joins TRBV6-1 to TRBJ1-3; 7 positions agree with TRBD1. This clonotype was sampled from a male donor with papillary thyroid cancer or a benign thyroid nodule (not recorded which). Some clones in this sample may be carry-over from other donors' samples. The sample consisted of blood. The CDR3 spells CASSYSDREPRNTIYF. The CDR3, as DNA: TGTGCCAGCAGCTATTCAGACAGGGAGCCTAGAAACACCATATATTTT.